A single sample gave rise to the 23 T cell receptor beta chains below, sequenced in a study of T cell responses to AZD1222 COVID-19 vaccine. The data were produced by immunoSEQ multiplex PCR, yet TCRdb's version contains in-frame clones alone and is incomplete. The sample lists 110,000 to 150,000 clones, about nine tenths occurring once. The specimen comprised peripheral blood, sampled on day 0 of AZD1222 vaccination. Source of these receptors: an adult in good health.

This sequence joins TRBV28 and TRBJ1-6, with 7 bases identical to TRBD1. This CDR3 spans 16 amino acids. Losses at the gene ends were 6 bases for V and 7 bases for J; bases not matched to a gene: 12. Germline values: CDR1 MDHEN, CDR2 SYDVKM. The CDR3 region has the DNA TGTGCCAGCAGAACAACAGGGGATGGGCAGAATTCACCCCTCCACTTT. Its protein is CASRTTGDGQNSPLHF. The whole variable domain, filled in from reference TRBV28 and TRBJ1-6, reads DVKVTQSSRYLVKRTGEKVFLECVQDMDHENMFWYRQDPGLGLRLIYFSYDVKMKEKGDIPEGYSVSREKKERFSLILESASTNQTSMYLCASRTTGDGQNSPLHFGNGTRLTVT.

The V gene is TRBV12-5, the J gene TRBJ2-5; TRBD1 matches 7 bases. Germline V gene sequence: CDR1 LGHNT, CDR2 FRNRAP. The CDR3 totals 19 residues. Trimming removed 2 bases from V and 5 bases from J; junction bases left unmatched: 20. This chain's CDR3 is CASGLRPLFGDTGQETQYF. The CDR3 nucleotides read TGTGCTAGTGGTTTGCGCCCCCTATTTGGGGACACGGGACAGGAGACCCAGTACTTC.

V and J are TRBV19 and TRBJ2-3; TRBD1 matches 8 bases. The V gene's germline CDR1 is LNHDA and CDR2 SQIVND (reference sequence). Trimming removed 7 bases from V and 8 bases from J; junction bases left unmatched: 14. This CDR3 has 15 residues. In DNA form, the CDR3 reads TGTGCCAGTACCCCGACCGGACAGGGTCGAGGTACGCAGTATTTT. The encoded protein is CASTPTGQGRGTQYF.

This chain joins TRBV7-9 and TRBJ2-7; 7 positions agree with TRBD2. The V gene end was trimmed by 1 base and the J gene end by 2 bases; junction bases not matched to a gene: 14. The CDR3 has 18 amino acids. Per germline, CDR1 SEHNR and CDR2 FQNEAQ (reference sequence). The CDR3 bases are TGTGCCAGCAGCTTAGTCAGGGACTACCCTAATTTTCCCTACGAGCAGTACTTC. It encodes CASSLVRDYPNFPYEQYF. The full variable domain, its missing parts supplied by reference TRBV7-9 and TRBJ2-7, is DTGVSQNPRHKITKRGQNVTFRCDPISEHNRLYWYRQTLGQGPEFLTYFQNEAQLEKSRLLSDRFSAERPKGSFSTLEIQRTEQGDSAMYLCASSLVRDYPNFPYEQYFGPGTRLTVT.

The chain couples TRBV9 to TRBJ2-3; D is uncertain. CDR3 length equals 15 residues. V lost 2 bases and J 3 bases, leaving 13 bases between the germline ends. From germline, CDR1 is SGDLS and CDR2 YYNGEE. The CDR3 is CASSVEPRLTDTQYF. The CDR3 DNA sequence: TGTGCCAGCAGCGTTGAACCTAGATTAACAGATACGCAGTATTTT.

The chain uses TRBV29-1 and TRBJ2-7, with 8 bases identical to TRBD2. J lost 1 base, V lost 6 bases, and 8 bases had no gene match. The CDR3 length is 14 residues. CDR1 and CDR2 (germline): SQVTM, ANQGSEA. CDR3: CSVLLAGSSYEQYF. For the CDR3, the DNA is TGCAGCGTCCTTCTAGCGGGCTCGTCCTACGAGCAGTACTTC.

The V gene is TRBV20-1, the J gene TRBJ2-7; no firm D call. Germline lookup yields CDR1 DFQATT and CDR2 SNEGSKA (reference sequence). The V and J ends lost 1 base and 7 bases respectively, with 8 bases between them. This CDR3 has 11 amino acids. The CDR3 is CSARGGLEQYF. CDR3 bases: TGCAGTGCTAGAGGGGGTCTGGAGCAGTACTTC.

The chain couples TRBV10-3 to TRBJ2-1, with 8 bases matching TRBD2. Trimming at V came to 4 bases and at J to 4 bases, leaving 3 bases not matched to a gene. The CDR3 extends over 14 amino acids. Germline CDR1 ENHRY, CDR2 SYGVKD. CDR3 sequence: CAISGLATYNEQFF. Here the CDR3 DNA reads TGTGCCATCAGTGGACTAGCGACTTACAATGAGCAGTTCTTC.

J is TRBJ1-5 and V is TRBV7-2; no definite D call. This CDR3 spans 12 amino acids. V was pared by 0 bases and J by 3 bases, with 0 bases between. Germline V gives CDR1 SGHTA, CDR2 FQGNSA. Here the CDR3 reads CASSLANQPQHF. The CDR3 bases are TGTGCCAGCAGCTTAGCCAATCAGCCCCAGCATTTT.

V is TRBV5-4 and J is TRBJ2-3; TRBD1 matches at 7 bases. There are 18 residues in the CDR3. Germline V gene data show CDR1 as SGHNT and CDR2 as YYREEE (reference sequence). V lost 4 bases to trimming and J lost 0 bases; unmatched junction nucleotides: 14. The CDR3 nucleotides are TGTGCCAGCAGCGACCGGGACAGTCCACCGTCTAGCACAGATACGCAGTATTTT. This codes for CASSDRDSPPSSTDTQYF. Looking up the rest from reference TRBV5-4 and TRBJ2-3 gives the full variable domain: ETGVTQSPTHLIKTRGQQVTLRCSSQSGHNTVSWYQQALGQGPQFIFQYYREEENGRGNFPPRFSGLQFPNYSSELNVNALELDDSALYLCASSDRDSPPSSTDTQYFGPGTRLTVL.

The DNA of the CDR3 is TGTGCCAGCAGCCCGGGACAGGAATACTATGGCTACACCTTC. This translates into CASSPGQEYYGYTF. The chain uses TRBV6-5 and TRBJ1-2, with TRBD1 matching over 8 bases. CDR1 and CDR2 (germline): MNHEY, SVGAGI. The trim removed 6 bases at V and 3 bases at J, leaving 6 bases unmatched. This CDR3 is 14 amino acids long.

CDR3 amino acids: CASSEEAWGGYTF. In nucleotides, the CDR3 is TGTGCCAGCAGTGAGGAAGCCTGGGGGGGCTACACCTTC. This rearrangement joins TRBV6-1 to TRBJ1-2, with D tentatively TRBD1 (5 bases). The CDR3 has 13 residues. V lost 3 bases, J lost 8 bases, and 13 bases lay in between. The germline gives CDR1 MNHNS, CDR2 SASEGT.

The chain is built from TRBV3-1 (or the pseudogene TRBV3-2) and TRBJ2-7; 10 bases agree with TRBD1. J gave up 7 bases and V 1 base, and 7 bases lay outside the gene matches. The CDR3 is 15 amino acids. Germline-derived CDR1 and CDR2 are LGHDT and YNNKEL (reference sequence). CDR3: CASSQGGTGVWEQYF. In DNA form, the CDR3 reads TGTGCCAGCAGCCAAGGTGGGACAGGGGTATGGGAGCAGTACTTC.

J is TRBJ2-1 and V is TRBV6-1, with D perhaps TRBD1 (5 bases). V was trimmed by 4 bases and J by 0 bases, leaving 13 bases between them. Looked up from germline, CDR1 is MNHNS and CDR2 is SASEGT. There are 16 residues in the CDR3. As DNA, the CDR3 is TGTGCCAGCAGTGGTCTTAGGGGCGGCTCCTACAATGAGCAGTTCTTC. Protein product: CASSGLRGGSYNEQFF.

The chain links TRBV27 to TRBJ2-7; possible D gene TRBD2, 7 bases. This CDR3 is 15 amino acids long. Germline values: CDR1 MNHEY, CDR2 SMNVEV (reference sequence). The V gene lost 4 bases and the J gene lost 3 bases, with 16 bases spanning the gap. CDR3 loop: CASSSGGQGYYEQYF. CDR3 sequence (DNA): TGTGCCAGCAGTTCGGGGGGCCAGGGCTACTACGAGCAGTACTTC.

The chain joins TRBV5-1 to TRBJ1-1, with TRBD1 as a possible D gene (6 bases). Germline CDR1 is SGHRS and CDR2 is YFSETQ. The CDR3 runs 14 residues. Between the trimmed V and J ends, which lost 4 bases and 1 base, there was a span of 11 bases. The CDR3 sequence: CASSKTTGNTEAFF. The CDR3 DNA follows: TGCGCCAGCAGCAAAACGACAGGGAACACTGAAGCTTTCTTT.

The rearrangement joins TRBV29-1 to TRBJ1-1; a weak D match, TRBD1 (5 bases). The V gene lost 4 bases and the J gene lost 0 bases, with 15 bases spanning the gap. Germline values: CDR1 SQVTM, CDR2 ANQGSEA. There are 15 residues in the CDR3. The CDR3 reads CSVAPGWGMNTEAFF. The CDR3 nucleotides read TGCAGCGTTGCCCCAGGGTGGGGAATGAACACTGAAGCTTTCTTT.

The chain is built from TRBV6-5 and TRBJ2-7; no clear D. CDR3 length: 16 residues. V was shortened by 0 bases and J by 1 base, with 13 bases between the two germline ends. Looked up from germline, CDR1 is MNHEY and CDR2 is SVGAGI. The CDR3 loop reads CASSYSATAVSYEQYF. The CDR3 DNA reads as TGTGCCAGCAGTTACTCGGCCACGGCCGTTTCCTACGAGCAGTACTTC.

The rearrangement joins TRBV5-4 to TRBJ2-2; 8 bases are a match to TRBD1. Losses at the gene ends were 4 bases for V and 6 bases for J; bases not matched to a gene: 8. The CDR3 is made up of 15 amino acids. Germline loops: CDR1 SGHNT, CDR2 YYREEE (reference sequence). CDR3 coding DNA: TGTGCCAGCAGCCTCGGGCAGGGGGCGTCCGGGGAGCTGTTTTTT. Its protein is CASSLGQGASGELFF.

The rearrangement joins TRBV12-3 or TRBV12-4 to TRBJ2-1; D uncertain. Trimming removed 8 bases at V and 10 bases at J, with 12 bases between. This CDR3 comprises 11 residues. CDR3 loop: CASARTGEQFF. CDR3 sequence (DNA): TGTGCCAGCGCCCGGACCGGGGAGCAGTTCTTC.

V usage is TRBV11-2 and J usage is TRBJ1-2, with 8 nucleotides matching TRBD1. This CDR3 has 15 residues. The germline CDR1 and CDR2 sequences are SGHAT and FQNNGV. Trimming cost V 4 bases and J 6 bases; bases outside gene matches: 10. This CDR3 is CASSSIRTGFDGYTF. The CDR3 DNA is TGTGCCAGCAGCTCCATTCGGACAGGGTTTGATGGCTACACCTTC.

The chain combines TRBV7-3 with TRBJ2-3, with a weak D call TRBD2 (5 bases). V lost 1 base and J 0 bases, leaving 11 bases between the germline ends. Germline values: CDR1 SGHTA, CDR2 FQGTGA. The CDR3 contains 16 residues. The CDR3 coding sequence is TGTGCCAGCAGCTTAAATGCGGGCCCTAGCACAGATACGCAGTATTTT. The encoded protein is CASSLNAGPSTDTQYF.

This sequence joins TRBV6-4 and TRBJ2-3; TRBD1 might be the D (8 bases). Germline V gene sequence: CDR1 MRHNA, CDR2 SNTAGT. Trimming took 6 bases from V and 5 from J, leaving 18 bases between them. This CDR3 has 15 amino acids. For the CDR3, the DNA is TGTGCCAGCAGCGCGACAGGGGAGGGTGGAGATACGCAGTATTTT. Translated: CASSATGEGGDTQYF.